This TCR beta chain was identified during a study of shared clonotypes between healthy human individuals. The CDR3 length is 14 residues. Germline V gene lookup returns CDR1 MDHEN and CDR2 SYDVKM. Assay execution proceeded at the deep level. TCRdb keeps only in-frame clones here, not all; method: immunoSEQ multiplex PCR. The sample has about 1 million clones; approximately 70% are singletons. This TCR was sampled from a man aged 18 to 35 in good health. The sequenced sample was memory CD4+ T cells sorted from blood. The sample's subset: CD45RA-negative fraction. This chain connects TRBV28 to TRBJ2-5; the D is unclear. The J call could be wrong; TRBJ2-7 is a better fit for the DNA end. CDR3 bases: TGTGCCAGCAGTTTTCGGCAGGTGCACTACGAGCAGTACTTC. As protein: CASSFRQVHYEQYF.